Below, 28 T cell receptor beta chains from the same sample are listed, as sequenced in a study of blood T cell repertoires in COVID-19. The protocol was immunoSEQ multiplex PCR, while the TCRdb copy is restricted to in-frame clones and leaves out a portion. Counted here are around 270,000 clones, around 85% occurring once; the ten biggest clones make up approximately 0.94%. The specimen sequenced was peripheral blood. These receptors all come from a human donor with COVID-19, enrolled during active disease. The donor label of this sample is uncertain.

This clone was detected only once. The V gene is TRBV10-3, the J gene TRBJ2-1; D is possibly TRBD2 (6 bases). Looked up from germline, CDR1 is ENHRY and CDR2 is SYGVKD. The CDR3 totals 17 residues. Between the trimmed V and J ends, which lost 6 bases and 7 bases, there was a span of 25 bases. The CDR3 loop reads CAIRMEIGGGIGNEQFF. The CDR3, as DNA: TGTGCCATCAGGATGGAAATTGGTGGCGGGATCGGAAATGAGCAGTTCTTC.

CDR3 sequence (DNA): TGTGCCAGTAGACTCCCGACGCCTCGCCGGAGAAAACTGTTTTTT. Encoded protein: CASRLPTPRRRKLFF. This chain links TRBV19 with TRBJ1-4; D not resolved. V shed 6 bases and J shed 10 bases, with 21 bases lying between them. The CDR3 is made up of 15 amino acids. Germline-derived CDR1 and CDR2 are LNHDA and SQIVND (reference sequence).

This clone was detected only once. The chain links TRBV18 to TRBJ2-7; D may be TRBD2 (6 bases). Looked up from germline, CDR1 is KGHSH and CDR2 is LQKENI. The V gene lost 0 bases and the J gene lost 3 bases, with 6 bases spanning the gap. The CDR3 runs 13 residues. The DNA for the CDR3 is TGTGCCAGCTCACCACCGGAGGGCTACGAGCAGTACTTC. It is translated as CASSPPEGYEQYF. The full variable domain, completed using reference TRBV18 and TRBJ2-7, is NAGVMQNPRHLVRRRGQEARLRCSPMKGHSHVYWYRQLPEEGLKFMVYLQKENIIDESGMPKERFSAEFPKEGPSILRIQQVVRGDSAAYFCASSPPEGYEQYFGPGTRLTVT.

This chain's CDR3 is CASSPNGGGNEKLFF. The CDR3 DNA reads as TGTGCCAGCAGCCCAAACGGGGGGGGGAATGAAAAACTGTTTTTT. The chain joins TRBV7-2 to TRBJ1-4, with D possibly TRBD1 on 5 matching bases. The ends were cut back, 5 bases at V and 5 bases at J, with 15 bases in the middle. This CDR3 spans 15 amino acids. The germline V gene has CDR1 SGHTA and CDR2 FQGNSA.

This sequence joins TRBV3-1 (or the pseudogene TRBV3-2) and TRBJ2-5, with a tentative D call TRBD2 (5 bases). The CDR3 is made up of 18 amino acids. With 1 base removed from V and 0 bases from J, the gap between germline ends came to 18 bases. CDR1 LGHDT and CDR2 YNNKEL come from the germline V gene (reference sequence). The CDR3 DNA follows: TGTGCCAGCAGCCAAGGTCTAGCAGGAGGACCCCACCAAGAGACCCAGTACTTC. Encoded protein: CASSQGLAGGPHQETQYF.

The gene calls are TRBV5-6 and TRBJ2-5, with a tentative D call TRBD1 (7 bases). In germline, CDR1 is SGHDT, CDR2 YYEEEE. V lost 0 bases and J lost 3, with 12 bases in between. CDR3 size: 15 residues. As DNA, the CDR3 is TGTGCCAGCAGCTTGGGGCGGGACAGAGAAGAGACCCAGTACTTC. Protein: CASSLGRDREETQYF.

The V call is TRBV19, the J call TRBJ2-1; TRBD2 might be the D (5 bases). Trimming stripped 4 bases from V and 0 bases from J, with 7 bases between. CDR3 length equals 14 residues. Germline CDR1 LNHDA, CDR2 SQIVND (reference sequence). The CDR3 is CASSTRDSYNEQFF. The CDR3 DNA reads as TGTGCCAGTAGTACCCGGGACTCCTACAATGAGCAGTTCTTC.

This sequence joins TRBV19 and TRBJ2-1; no clear D. V was trimmed by 1 base and J by 5 bases, leaving 9 bases between them. Germline V gives CDR1 LNHDA, CDR2 SQIVND (reference sequence). The CDR3 runs 14 residues. The CDR3 DNA reads TGTGCCAGTAGTATAGGAGGTTGGGACAATGAGCAGTTCTTC. Amino acids: CASSIGGWDNEQFF.

The rearrangement links TRBV7-8 to TRBJ1-4; the D gene is possibly TRBD1 (6 bases). The V and J ends lost 4 bases and 2 bases respectively, with 8 bases between them. The CDR3 extends over 14 amino acids. Germline CDR1 reads SGHVS; CDR2 reads FQNEAQ. In DNA form, the CDR3 reads TGTGCCAGCAGCTCCGACAGGACTAATGAAAAACTGTTTTTT. Its protein is CASSSDRTNEKLFF.

The chain combines TRBV28 with TRBJ1-4; D ambiguous. The CDR3 sequence is 13 residues long. Trimming pared 2 bases from V and 8 bases from J, leaving 9 bases between. Germline assignment: CDR1 MDHEN and CDR2 SYDVKM. The CDR3 sequence: CASSLVPGEKLFF. CDR3 sequence (DNA): TGTGCCAGCAGTTTAGTCCCCGGGGAAAAACTGTTTTTT.

The V call is TRBV10-3, the J call TRBJ2-5, with TRBD1 identical over 9 bases. Germline trimming cut 3 bases from V and 6 bases from J; bases unmatched to any gene: 5. CDR1 is ENHRY, CDR2 SYGVKD, per germline. This CDR3 region has 14 residues. DNA of the CDR3: TGTGCCATCAGTGACAGACAGGGGGAAAAGACCCAGTACTTC. It translates to CAISDRQGEKTQYF.

The rearrangement links TRBV2 to TRBJ2-1; 7 bases fit TRBD2. Trimming at V came to 8 bases and at J to 4 bases, leaving 11 bases not matched to a gene. The CDR3 contains 15 residues. Germline V gene lookup returns CDR1 SNHLY and CDR2 FYNNEI. The CDR3 DNA is TGTGCCAGCCGACCCGAAGCAGCGGGATACAATGAGCAGTTCTTC. This translates into CASRPEAAGYNEQFF.

This clone was recorded once. The chain combines TRBV29-1 with TRBJ2-3; 8 positions agree with TRBD2. J lost 3 bases, V lost 5 bases, and 10 bases had no gene match. The CDR3 totals 15 residues. CDR1 SQVTM and CDR2 ANQGSEA come from the germline V gene. CDR3 DNA sequence: TGCAGCGTTACCTCAGCGGGAGCTTTGACAGATACGCAGTATTTT. It encodes CSVTSAGALTDTQYF.

The chain couples TRBV7-2 to TRBJ1-4; D possibly corresponds to TRBD1 (6 bases). Germline CDR1 is SGHTA and CDR2 is FQGNSA. V was trimmed by 3 bases and J by 4 bases, leaving 9 bases between them. The CDR3 runs 14 residues. DNA of the CDR3: TGTGCCAGCAGCTTCCGAGGGGGTAATGAAAAACTGTTTTTT. Its translation is CASSFRGGNEKLFF.

The chain is built from TRBV7-6 and TRBJ2-1; no definite D call. The CDR3 is 14 residues long. V lost 2 bases to trimming and J lost 4 bases, with 9 bases between them. Germline lookup yields CDR1 SGHVS and CDR2 FNYEAQ. The CDR3 nucleotides are TGTGCCAGCAGCTTACGGAGCCGGTACAATGAGCAGTTCTTC. Translation gives CASSLRSRYNEQFF.

The V and J genes are TRBV27 and TRBJ2-1, with D possibly being TRBD1 (5 bases). Germline lookup yields CDR1 MNHEY and CDR2 SMNVEV (reference sequence). Trimming shortened V by 3 bases and J by 7 bases, and 13 bases separated the two germline ends. The CDR3 covers 14 residues. As DNA, the CDR3 is TGTGCCAGCAGTTTGGGGCAGGTCGTAAATGAGCAGTTCTTC. It is translated as CASSLGQVVNEQFF.

The chain recombines TRBV19 with TRBJ2-3, with unresolved D. CDR1 and CDR2 from the germline V gene are LNHDA and SQIVND (reference sequence). V was trimmed by 5 bases and J by 4 bases, leaving 13 bases between them. This CDR3 spans 14 amino acids. CDR3 DNA sequence: TGTGCCAGTAGTCTGTCAGGTCTCCCAGATACGCAGTATTTT. Translating it yields CASSLSGLPDTQYF. The variable domain in full, with the rest retrieved from reference TRBV19 and TRBJ2-3, is DGGITQSPKYLFRKEGQNVTLSCEQNLNHDAMYWYRQDPGQGLRLIYYSQIVNDFQKGDIAEGYSVSREKKESFPLTVTSAQKNPTAFYLCASSLSGLPDTQYFGPGTRLTVL.

Remarks on this clone: The sample holds other DNA sequences that translate to the same CDR3. The rearrangement joins TRBV7-2 to TRBJ2-7, with a possible D match to TRBD2 (7 bases). Deletions cut 1 base from V and 0 bases from J, with 16 bases between. The germline CDR1 and CDR2 sequences are SGHTA and FQGNSA. The CDR3 runs 17 residues. The CDR3 DNA sequence: TGTGCCAGCAGCTTAGTTGGGGGGGCGGGGAGCTCCTACGAGCAGTACTTC. Protein product: CASSLVGGAGSSYEQYF.

This clone was seen a few times. CDR3 bases: TGTGCCAGCAGCGTAGACCTAGGGCGGGCCTACGAGCAGTACTTC. It is translated as CASSVDLGRAYEQYF. The genes are TRBV9 and TRBJ2-7; tentative D call: TRBD2 (5 bases). This CDR3 comprises 15 residues. Germline values: CDR1 SGDLS, CDR2 YYNGEE. The germline V and J ends were trimmed by 0 bases and 2 bases, with 12 bases remaining between them.

The V and J genes are TRBV2 and TRBJ1-2; no clear D. Trimming left V 7 bases short and J 7 bases short, with 16 bases between. Germline V gene lookup returns CDR1 SNHLY and CDR2 FYNNEI. The CDR3 has 13 residues. CDR3 coding DNA: TGTGCCAGCACCGCGTCGAGGGTGGGTGGCTACACCTTC. Amino acid sequence: CASTASRVGGYTF. The full variable domain, its missing parts supplied by reference TRBV2 and TRBJ1-2, is EPEVTQTPSHQVTQMGQEVILRCVPISNHLYFYWYRQILGQKVEFLVSFYNNEISEKSEIFDDQFSVERPDGSNFTLKIRSTKLEDSAMYFCASTASRVGGYTFGSGTRLTVV.

The chain has TRBV5-1 and TRBJ2-5; D call uncertain. Trimming left V 4 bases short and J 5 bases short, with 18 bases between. CDR1 SGHRS and CDR2 YFSETQ come from the germline V gene. The CDR3 loop spans 15 amino acids. The CDR3 reads CASSDPLGFSETQYF. The CDR3 nucleotides are TGCGCCAGCAGCGACCCCCTAGGATTCTCTGAGACCCAGTACTTC.

This clone is a singleton in its sample. J is TRBJ1-1 and V is TRBV9; D uncertain. CDR1 is SGDLS and CDR2 is YYNGEE in the germline V gene. V was shortened by 2 bases and J by 1 base, with 9 bases between the two germline ends. The CDR3 extends over 14 amino acids. CDR3 nucleotide sequence: TGTGCCAGCAGCGTTTCCGACACGAACACTGAAGCTTTCTTT. Translated: CASSVSDTNTEAFF.

The J gene is TRBJ2-7, the V gene TRBV2; no reliable D call. Looked up from germline, CDR1 is SNHLY and CDR2 is FYNNEI. The CDR3 length is 14 residues. Trimming left V 3 bases short and J 4 bases short, with 13 bases between. CDR3 in DNA: TGTGCCAGCAGTGAGACTCGAACGTCGTACGAGCAGTACTTC. Translating gives CASSETRTSYEQYF.

This chain connects TRBV15 to TRBJ2-5; TRBD2 matches 13 bases. Unmatched junction bases numbered 7, after V lost 3 bases and J lost 0 bases. Per germline, CDR1 LNHNV and CDR2 YYDKDF (reference sequence). The CDR3 is 18 amino acids. For the CDR3, the DNA is TGTGCCACCAGCAGCGGGACTAGCGGGATGGGGTACCAAGAGACCCAGTACTTC. It specifies CATSSGTSGMGYQETQYF.

In its sample, this clone was seen once. V and J are TRBV2 and TRBJ1-1; 11 nucleotides align to TRBD1. Germline V CDR1 and CDR2: SNHLY, FYNNEI. The length of the CDR3 is 15 residues. The V gene end was trimmed by 2 bases and the J gene end by 4 bases; junction bases not matched to a gene: 3. The CDR3 DNA is TGTGCCAGCAGTGAACTGGGACAGGGGGTCACTGAAGCTTTCTTT. This translates into CASSELGQGVTEAFF.

This chain uses TRBV12-5 with TRBJ2-1, with D maybe TRBD2 (5 bases). Trimming cost V 1 base and J 7 bases, with 11 bases left between them. CDR1 is LGHNT and CDR2 is FRNRAP in the germline V gene. CDR3 size: 14 residues. The CDR3 protein is CASGLEVASNEQFF. Written as DNA, the CDR3 is TGTGCTAGTGGTTTGGAAGTAGCGAGTAATGAGCAGTTCTTC.

The chain links TRBV4-2 to TRBJ2-4, with TRBD1 matching over 8 bases. CDR1 is LGHNA, CDR2 YNFKEQ, per germline. The CDR3 is 20 residues long. Trimming took 1 base from V and 0 from J; bases not matched to a gene: 14. The CDR3 DNA follows: TGTGCCAGCAGCCAAGGGCTCGGACAGGGCCATGTCCTAGCCAAAAACATTCAGTACTTC. Translating gives CASSQGLGQGHVLAKNIQYF.

DNA of the CDR3: TGTGCCAGTAAGTCGTGGAGTAGTGAAGCTTTCTTT. It codes for CASKSWSSEAFF. The rearrangement joins TRBV19 to TRBJ1-1; D uncertain. Germline loops: CDR1 LNHDA, CDR2 SQIVND (reference sequence). This CDR3 has 12 amino acids. V was shortened by 7 bases and J by 7 bases, with 13 bases between the two germline ends. Full variable domain (rest looked up from reference TRBV19 and TRBJ1-1): DGGITQSPKYLFRKEGQNVTLSCEQNLNHDAMYWYRQDPGQGLRLIYYSQIVNDFQKGDIAEGYSVSREKKESFPLTVTSAQKNPTAFYLCASKSWSSEAFFGQGTRLTVV.